The T cell receptor (beta chain) under discussion was sequenced for a study of response to subunit inactivated influenza vaccine (dated by TCRdb to the late 2010s). Background for the entire study: Deep quantitative profiling of the T cell receptor repertoire was used in the study to follow responses to a trivalent subunit inactivated influenza vaccine. Here is what the overall study found, with its caveats: According to the authors, only a limited number of new T cells may be recruited by each seasonal influenza vaccination.

Notes on this clonotype: This clone's antigen is unknown. Base quality data are lacking; no much larger clone is found one base away.

The junction shows trimming of 3 bases on V and 5 bases on J, plus 11 bases between the germline ends. CDR1 and CDR2 were assigned from the germline V gene (reference sequence) as MNHEY and SMNVEV. From cysteine to phenylalanine, the CDR3 is 14 amino acids long. Of the read, only the CDR3 DNA is kept; its 42 bases are in frame from base 1. Libraries were built with RT-PCR. The sequencer listed for this sample is Illumina HiSeq 2500. TCRdb reprocessing: public reads trimmed at Q25 with fastp, clones called with MiXCR, in-frame beta chains kept. All rows with the same CDR3 protein become a single entry with the most common DNA and genes. In all, the sample holds around 520,000 distinct CDR3 sequences, and less than 30% of those were seen once. 1.5% to 2% of the sample rests with the top ten.

The rearrangement joined TRBV27 to TRBJ2-1, with an unclear D gene assignment. Sample: CD4+ T cells sorted from PBMCs, taken 5 days after vaccination. This clonotype was sampled from a man aged 50-59 years who received an inactivated influenza vaccine. Donor details come from another sample of the same person, matched by shared clones. The CDR3 protein: CASSFFADNNEQFF. The nucleotide sequence is given as TGTGCCAGCAGTTTCTTCGCGGATAACAATGAGCAGTTCTTC.